The 2 T cell receptor beta chains below all came from one sample that was sequenced in a study of cytomegalovirus exposure and HLA in healthy donors. The PCR ran on 60 Vbeta and 13 Jbeta primers. Using immunoSEQ multiplex PCR, the repertoire was profiled, and TCRdb retains in-frame clones only, with some absent. This table has about 160,000 clones, 82% appearing once. The sequencing sample was made of PBMCs. The receptors were sampled from a male donor in good health and CMV-seronegative.

This clone turned up a few times. The V gene is TRBV7-9, the J gene TRBJ1-1, with D tentatively TRBD1 (6 bases). The CDR3 is 15 amino acids. V lost 8 bases and J lost 1, with 17 bases in between. Germline CDR1 is SEHNR and CDR2 is FQNEAQ (reference sequence). CDR3 protein: CASRKNGDKNTEAFF. The CDR3 DNA sequence: TGTGCCAGCCGGAAGAACGGGGACAAGAACACTGAAGCTTTCTTT.

This sequence joins TRBV14 and TRBJ2-3; 7 positions match TRBD2. The CDR3 has 16 amino acids. Unmatched junction bases numbered 6, after V lost 3 bases and J lost 0 bases. The germline V gene has CDR1 SGHDN and CDR2 FVKESK. CDR3 sequence (DNA): TGTGCCAGCAGCCAGTCTTCTAGCGGAAGCACAGATACGCAGTATTTT. Its translation: CASSQSSSGSTDTQYF.